The 9 T cell receptor beta chains given below trace back to one sample, sequenced in a study of beta chain features in type 1 diabetes. As every portion of the isolated RNA was reverse transcribed, the sequencing read expressed TCRB transcripts. Profiling relied on immunoSEQ multiplex PCR, and the TCRdb table lists in-frame clones only, not all of them. The data contain about 250,000 clones, around 14% of them seen just once; the ten biggest clones take up around 0.025%. The sample was naive CD4+ T cells from blood. These receptor sequences come from a woman between 35 and 50 years old in good health.

This chain links TRBV5-1 with TRBJ2-5, with 7 bases lining up with TRBD1. Germline values: CDR1 SGHRS, CDR2 YFSETQ. Unmatched junction bases numbered 7, after V lost 4 bases and J lost 1 base. This CDR3 contains 15 residues. The CDR3 spells CASSKTGQIQETQYF. CDR3 nucleotides: TGCGCCAGCAGCAAGACGGGACAGATCCAAGAGACCCAGTACTTC.

This clone has only a few counts. The CDR3 sequence is CASSSDRGQIGELFF. The CDR3 nucleotides are TGCGCCAGCAGCTCGGACAGGGGGCAGATCGGGGAGCTGTTTTTT. The J gene is TRBJ2-2, the V gene TRBV5-1; 11 nucleotides match TRBD1. The V and J ends lost 3 bases and 7 bases, in that order; junction bases with no gene match: 5. Germline CDR1 and CDR2: SGHRS and YFSETQ. The CDR3 length is 15 residues.

In its sample, this clone was seen a few times. The rearrangement joins TRBV7-2 to TRBJ2-1; 11 bases are a match to TRBD2. The CDR3 runs 15 residues. Germline trimming cut 5 bases from V and 2 bases from J; bases unmatched to any gene: 2. Germline CDR1 is SGHTA and CDR2 is FQGNSA. Here the CDR3 reads CASSLSGGAYNEQFF. The CDR3 DNA sequence: TGTGCCAGCAGCCTTAGCGGGGGGGCCTACAATGAGCAGTTCTTC.

V and J are TRBV10-3 and TRBJ1-2; D unclear. This CDR3 region has 13 residues. V was shortened by 9 bases and J by 0 bases, with 11 bases between the two germline ends. Germline V gene sequence: CDR1 ENHRY, CDR2 SYGVKD. The DNA for the CDR3 is TGTGCCATGAGAAGAGGGTCTAACTATGGCTACACCTTC. This sequence encodes CAMRRGSNYGYTF.

This clone was counted between two and nine times. CDR3 sequence reads: CASSQDSSGVWDEQFF. The CDR3 nucleotides are TGCGCCAGCAGCCAAGACTCTAGCGGGGTCTGGGATGAGCAGTTCTTC. The chain employs TRBV4-1 and TRBJ2-1; 9 bases line up with TRBD2. From germline, CDR1 is MGHRA and CDR2 YSYEKL. The CDR3 has 16 amino acids. V lost 0 bases to trimming and J lost 8 bases; unmatched junction nucleotides: 8.

This clone was seen once. The V and J genes are TRBV4-2 and TRBJ2-7; the match to TRBD2 covers 8 bases. There are 16 residues in the CDR3. The V gene end was trimmed by 5 bases and the J gene end by 5 bases; junction bases not matched to a gene: 14. From germline, CDR1 is LGHNA and CDR2 YNFKEQ. This CDR3 reads CASSTFLAGGVNEQYF. CDR3 bases: TGTGCCAGCAGCACCTTCCTCGCGGGGGGTGTCAACGAGCAGTACTTC.

The count of this clone is one. The V gene is TRBV14, the J gene TRBJ1-1; TRBD1 aligns across 9 bases. CDR3 size: 16 residues. From germline, CDR1 is SGHDN and CDR2 FVKESK. V was pared by 0 bases and J by 6 bases, with 8 bases of the junction left unmatched. DNA for the CDR3: TGTGCCAGCAGCCAAGATCCTGGACAGGGGCGGTCTGAAGCTTTCTTT. This sequence encodes CASSQDPGQGRSEAFF.

V gene TRBV29-1 combines with J gene TRBJ1-2, with 10 bases identical to TRBD1. The germline V gene encodes CDR1 SQVTM and CDR2 ANQGSEA. V was clipped by 5 bases and J by 6 bases; unmatched bases: 6. The CDR3 totals 13 residues. The CDR3 sequence is CSVTDRGRDGYTF. The CDR3 nucleotides are TGCAGCGTTACCGACAGGGGGCGTGATGGCTACACCTTC.

V gene TRBV5-1 combines with J gene TRBJ2-7; tentatively, D is TRBD2 (5 bases). CDR3 length: 14 residues. The germline CDR1 and CDR2 sequences are SGHRS and YFSETQ. Trimming took 2 bases from V and 3 from J, leaving 12 bases between them. The CDR3 sequence: CASSLNGLNYEQYF. In nucleotides, the CDR3 is TGCGCCAGCAGCTTAAATGGACTTAACTACGAGCAGTACTTC. Full variable domain (remainder filled in from reference TRBV5-1 and TRBJ2-7): KAGVTQTPRYLIKTRGQQVTLSCSPISGHRSVSWYQQTPGQGLQFLFEYFSETQRNKGNFPGRFSGRQFSNSRSEMNVSTLELGDSALYLCASSLNGLNYEQYFGPGTRLTVT.